This TCR beta chain was captured in a study of blood T cell repertoires in COVID-19 (dated by TCRdb to 2018 to 2021). As for the study more broadly: ImmuneRACE Cohort 3 recovered participants were defined by two consecutive negative NP/OP PCR tests, healthcare professional clearance, or symptom resolution. The sample metadata nearly always contained a de-identified subject ID, COVID-19 status, age in years and sex. The samples were drawn from the first 160 participants of the ongoing ImmuneRACE study and from 1,200 or so subjects provided by 6 global collaborators. Where HLA class I and class II types were available, the types were taken from metadata supplied by the sample provider, not from assay-based typing. Collaborator samples came from the United States, Italy and Spain and covered acute and convalescent phases of COVID-19. A freely available public database, intended as a resource for researchers studying the immune response to SARS-CoV-2, is where the repertoires were released. The material from the prospective study consisted of cDNA or gDNA derived from T cells, B-cell-depleted T cells, or PBMCs. Deeply sampled blood TCRbeta repertoires from subjects exposed to, actively infected with, or recovered from COVID-19 were included in the dataset. Points the paper makes about the study in general: How much clinical and demographic metadata was included differed by source and by participant, and the metadata was provided uncurated.

In the prospective study, participants were roughly 18 to 100 years old, resided in about 25 geographic areas of the United States, and were enrolled through a virtual design. In the prospective study, participants were assigned to cohorts based on the clinical history participants reported in a screening survey and a study questionnaire. In the prospective study, mobile phlebotomists collected whole blood, serum and a nasopharyngeal or oropharyngeal swab from each participant. Over a roughly 2-month period, participants in the prospective study had the option of providing additional blood draws and questionnaires. Before DNA extraction, prospective study blood samples were shipped either frozen or at room temperature. TCRbeta CDR3 regions were amplified from genomic DNA by means of the immunoSEQ Assay, a bias-controlled multiplex PCR. In the paper's pipeline: The number of nucleated cells in each sample was estimated from the amplification of reference gene primers within the assay. To quantify the absolute abundance of each unique TCRbeta CDR3 rearrangement, sequence reads were collapsed and filtered. For each sample, productive Simpson clonality was calculated as the square root of Simpson's diversity index across productive rearrangements. TCRdb holds this immuneACCESS table with in-frame rearrangements only. Some clones are missing; in checked studies, unresolved V genes explain under half, and the rest has no known cause. That table gives V, J and clone size, and the DNA gave D and trimming. The sample yields 350,000 to 400,000 clones; more than 70% were counted once. In total, the top ten clones hold 1.5% to 2% of the sample.

Reading the germline V gene (reference sequence) gives CDR1 LNHDA and CDR2 SQIVND. Measured from the cysteine to the phenylalanine, the CDR3 is 15 residues long. Solely the CDR3 DNA is kept, with 45 bases framed from the first base. V gives up 6 bases and J gives up 8 bases, and the segment between their germline ends measures 17 bases. A note on this clone: Its antigen is unknown. No base quality values were provided; no much bigger clone lies one nucleotide off.

Sequencing was carried out using PBMCs or T cells enriched from blood (not recorded which). The source of this sequence is a man aged 40-50 years in a cohort exposed to, infected with or recovered from COVID-19 (not recorded which). The rearrangement combines TRBV19 with TRBJ1-6, with the D gene call left open. CDR3 region: CASSRTEGADSPLHF. The nucleotide sequence reads as follows: TGTGCCAGTAGCCGAACGGAGGGTGCGGATTCACCCCTCCACTTT.